This T cell receptor (beta chain) was obtained from a study of beta chain features in type 1 diabetes. This clone was seen more than once but under ten times. The CDR3 consists of 15 residues. Trimming pared 0 bases from V and 5 bases from J, leaving 13 bases between. Germline assignment: CDR1 SGHTA and CDR2 FQGNSA. All of the isolated RNA was reverse transcribed, so expressed TCRB transcripts were sequenced. The data were produced by immunoSEQ multiplex PCR, yet TCRdb's version contains in-frame clones alone and is incomplete. The repertoire holds 350,000 or so clones, with 15% to 20% as singletons. The gene calls are TRBV7-2 and TRBJ1-2; tentative D call: TRBD1 (5 bases). Sample: naive CD4+ T cells from blood. The sequence derives from a woman younger than 35 in good health. CDR3 amino acids: CASSLAYRAGYGYTF. CDR3 coding DNA: TGTGCCAGCAGCTTAGCTTACCGAGCAGGGTATGGCTACACCTTC.